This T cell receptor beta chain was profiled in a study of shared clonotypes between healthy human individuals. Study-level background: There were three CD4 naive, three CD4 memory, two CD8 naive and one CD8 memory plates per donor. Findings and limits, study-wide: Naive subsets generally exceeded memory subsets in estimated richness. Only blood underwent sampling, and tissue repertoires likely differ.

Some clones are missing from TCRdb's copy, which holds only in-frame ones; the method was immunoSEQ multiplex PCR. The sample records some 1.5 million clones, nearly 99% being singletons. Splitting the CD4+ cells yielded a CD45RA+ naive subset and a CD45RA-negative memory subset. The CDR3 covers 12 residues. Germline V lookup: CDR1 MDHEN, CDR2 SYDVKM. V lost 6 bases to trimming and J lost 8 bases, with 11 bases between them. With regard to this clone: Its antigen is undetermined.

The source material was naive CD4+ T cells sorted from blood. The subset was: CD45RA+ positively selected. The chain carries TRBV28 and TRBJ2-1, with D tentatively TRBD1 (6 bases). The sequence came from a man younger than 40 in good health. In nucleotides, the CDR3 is TGTGCCAGCAGACAAACAGGGTATGAGCAGTTCTTC. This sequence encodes CASRQTGYEQFF.